This T cell receptor (beta chain) was sequenced during a study of Ad26.COV2.S vaccination and SARS-CoV-2 variants. For the study at large: The donor participated in the COV1001 trial, in its Ad26.COV2.S arm. Study outcomes and limitations: Total T cell responses were possibly underestimated by TCR breadth and depth analyses.

Measured with immunoSEQ multiplex PCR; TCRdb has only the in-frame clones, and not every one. The data contain a few hundred thousand clones, around 90% of them singletons. V gave up 3 bases and J gave up 7 bases; unmatched junction bases: 18. CDR3 size: 18 residues. CDR1 LNHDA and CDR2 SQIVND come from the germline V gene (reference sequence). With respect to this clone: What it binds is unknown.

Treatment described: roughly 20 received Ad26.COV2.S at low or high dose, single or two shots; 5 received placebo; per-sample allocation not given. Sampling was performed 63 days after the first vaccine or placebo injection. The specimen comprised peripheral blood, sampled in a trial of Ad26.COV2.S vaccine versus placebo. V and J are TRBV19 and TRBJ2-1; TRBD2 aligns across 7 bases. This sequence originates from a person between 18 and 59 years old who received the Ad26.COV2.S COVID-19 vaccine or a placebo. The CDR3 protein is CASSINQWGGGPRNEQFF. For the CDR3, the DNA is TGTGCCAGTAGTATTAACCAGTGGGGGGGAGGGCCGAGGAATGAGCAGTTCTTC. Complete variable domain (other parts from reference TRBV19 and TRBJ2-1): DGGITQSPKYLFRKEGQNVTLSCEQNLNHDAMYWYRQDPGQGLRLIYYSQIVNDFQKGDIAEGYSVSREKKESFPLTVTSAQKNPTAFYLCASSINQWGGGPRNEQFFGPGTRLTVL.